Detailed here is one TCR beta chain. Its antigen is not identified. The sample comes from a study of cytomegalovirus exposure and HLA in healthy donors. Study context: One earlier analysis, a look at 180 million or so T cells, found some 100 million unique TCR beta sequences. Overall study results and limits: In a later analysis, CMV-associated beta chains were mostly HLA-associated, it appeared. As confirmed in vitro, a few CMV-associated chains were specific for CMV antigens. Many donors shared some public TCRs, even though most TCR sequences were rare.

PCR was performed using 60 Vbeta and 13 Jbeta primers. Repertoires were generated with immunoSEQ multiplex PCR, while TCRdb's copy carries only in-frame clones and drops some. Found here are 150,000 or so clones; the top ten clones hold roughly 1.6%. V lost 2 bases, J lost 5 bases, and 10 bases lay in between. The germline V gene encodes CDR1 MNHEY and CDR2 SMNVEV (reference sequence). This CDR3 comprises 13 residues. The V call is TRBV27, the J call TRBJ2-7; maybe TRBD1 (6 bases). This clonotype was sampled from a woman in her forties or fifties in good health and CMV-seronegative. Sequenced material: PBMCs. CDR3 sequence reads: CASSLAGEHEQYF. The CDR3 nucleotides are TGTGCCAGCAGTTTAGCAGGGGAGCACGAGCAGTACTTC.